One sample yielded the 22 T cell receptor beta chains listed below, sequenced in a study of blood T cell repertoires in COVID-19. Clones were sequenced by immunoSEQ multiplex PCR, and TCRdb holds only the in-frame ones, with some missing. The sample consists of some 69,000 clones, 85% to 90% of them appearing once. What was sequenced was peripheral blood. The receptors derive from a woman in her forties or fifties with active COVID-19.

The V gene is TRBV6-5, the J gene TRBJ2-7; 14 bases are shared with TRBD2. The CDR3 is 15 amino acids. The V segment lost 2 bases and the J segment 4 bases; nucleotides outside the gene matches: 1. The germline V gene has CDR1 MNHEY and CDR2 SVGAGI. DNA of the CDR3: TGTGCCAGCAGTTACGGGACTAGCGGGAGTTACGAGCAGTACTTC. Protein product: CASSYGTSGSYEQYF.

The chain combines TRBV6-6 with TRBJ2-7; 14 nucleotides agree with TRBD2. Trimming at V came to 4 bases and at J to 6 bases, leaving 5 bases not matched to a gene. CDR1 MNHNY and CDR2 SVGAGI come from the germline V gene (reference sequence). This CDR3 spans 15 amino acids. CDR3 sequence (DNA): TGTGCCAGCAGTTCGGGTGGGACTAGCGGGAGCGAGCAGTACTTC. It yields the protein CASSSGGTSGSEQYF.

The chain couples TRBV14 to TRBJ2-1; tentative D call: TRBD2 (5 bases). Germline V lookup: CDR1 SGHDN, CDR2 FVKESK. The ends were cut back, 4 bases at V and 4 bases at J, with 8 bases in the middle. The CDR3 consists of 13 residues. CDR3 protein: CASSPDFYNEQFF. In DNA form, the CDR3 reads TGTGCCAGCAGCCCGGACTTTTACAATGAGCAGTTCTTC. The complete variable domain, with remaining parts taken from reference TRBV14 and TRBJ2-1, reads EAGVTQFPSHSVIEKGQTVTLRCDPISGHDNLYWYRRVMGKEIKFLLHFVKESKQDESGMPNNRFLAERTGGTYSTLKVQPAELEDSGVYFCASSPDFYNEQFFGPGTRLTVL.

The CDR3: CASSLDRGTEAFF. The CDR3 nucleotides read TGTGCCAGCAGTCTGGACAGGGGTACTGAAGCTTTCTTT. The gene calls are TRBV6-6 and TRBJ1-1; 9 bases line up with TRBD1. The CDR3 is 13 amino acids. Trimming removed 5 bases from V and 5 bases from J; junction bases left unmatched: 3. In germline, CDR1 is MNHNY, CDR2 SVGAGI (reference sequence).

The chain has TRBV6-4 and TRBJ2-2, with 8 bases fitting TRBD2. V shed 6 bases, J shed 3 bases, and the junction held 6 bases outside the gene matches. The V gene's germline CDR1 is MRHNA and CDR2 SNTAGT. The CDR3 spans 15 residues. Written as DNA, the CDR3 is TGTGCCAGCAGCGGTACTAGCGGAGACACCGGGGAGCTGTTTTTT. Translated: CASSGTSGDTGELFF.

The chain is built from TRBV10-2 and TRBJ1-2, with D hard to call. V was pared by 4 bases and J by 5 bases, with 11 bases between. The CDR3 length is 13 residues. Germline CDR1 is WSHSY and CDR2 is SAAADI. The CDR3 spells CASSGYTVYGYTF. As DNA, the CDR3 is TGCGCCAGCAGTGGGTACACAGTTTATGGCTACACCTTC.

The chain links TRBV7-9 to TRBJ2-1, with TRBD1 matching over 7 bases. The J segment lost 12 bases and the V segment lost 3 bases, leaving 11 bases of the junction unmatched. This CDR3 is built from 14 residues. Germline CDR1 SEHNR, CDR2 FQNEAQ (reference sequence). The CDR3 region is CASSFIRQGVVQFF. In nucleotides, the CDR3 is TGTGCCAGCAGCTTTATCCGGCAGGGGGTTGTGCAGTTCTTC.

This sequence joins TRBV12-3 or TRBV12-4 and TRBJ1-2, with D possibly being TRBD1 (6 bases). The CDR3 extends over 13 amino acids. Trimming shortened V by 5 bases and J by 2 bases, and 9 bases separated the two germline ends. CDR3 sequence: CASSPGQNYGYTF. Written as DNA, the CDR3 is TGTGCCAGCAGTCCCGGACAGAACTATGGCTACACCTTC.

The J gene is TRBJ2-7, the V gene TRBV27, with 7 bases identical to TRBD2. The germline V gene has CDR1 MNHEY and CDR2 SMNVEV (reference sequence). V shed 6 bases and J 3 bases; nucleotides not matched to a gene: 11. This CDR3 is built from 15 residues. The CDR3 DNA reads as TGTGCCAGCAGCCCGACCGGGAGGAGCGGCTACGAGCAGTACTTC. Protein product: CASSPTGRSGYEQYF.

The chain's CDR3 is CASSLIGQGGEKLFF. CDR3 DNA sequence: TGCGCCAGCAGCTTGATCGGACAGGGGGGTGAAAAACTGTTTTTT. The rearrangement joins TRBV5-1 to TRBJ1-4; 10 positions match TRBD1. Germline CDR1 and CDR2: SGHRS and YFSETQ. Trimming at V came to 1 base and at J to 7 bases, leaving 4 bases not matched to a gene. The CDR3 length is 15 residues.

J is TRBJ2-1 and V is TRBV4-1, with D hard to call. Germline CDR1 and CDR2: MGHRA and YSYEKL. The CDR3 spans 20 residues. The ends were cut back, 0 bases at V and 3 bases at J, with 24 bases in the middle. Written as DNA, the CDR3 is TGCGCCAGCAGCCAAGATATTGCGCAGGCGATCTCCAAAGGCTACAATGAGCAGTTCTTC. It encodes CASSQDIAQAISKGYNEQFF.

The chain is built from TRBV2 and TRBJ2-7, with D possibly being TRBD2 (6 bases). The length of the CDR3 is 14 residues. Germline CDR1 SNHLY, CDR2 FYNNEI. Between the trimmed V and J ends, which lost 2 bases and 5 bases, there was a span of 13 bases. The CDR3 sequence: CASSERVLADEQYF. Here the CDR3 DNA reads TGTGCCAGCAGTGAAAGGGTACTAGCTGACGAGCAGTACTTC.

In its sample, this clone was seen once. The V and J genes are TRBV4-1 and TRBJ1-6; TRBD1 agrees at 10 bases. V lost 3 bases and J lost 7; bases outside the gene matches: 3. The V gene's germline CDR1 is MGHRA and CDR2 YSYEKL. CDR3 size: 15 residues. CDR3 loop: CASSQATGGNSPLHF. The CDR3 bases are TGCGCCAGCAGCCAGGCGACAGGGGGCAATTCACCCCTCCACTTT.

This clone was observed once. The gene calls are TRBV21-1 and TRBJ2-1; TRBD1, the D gene given by the table, was not confirmed from the DNA. TRBV21-1 constitutes a pseudogene. This CDR3 has 18 amino acids. CDR3 in amino acids: CASSNPGGDLHPYNEQFF. The DNA of the CDR3 is TGTGCCAGCAGCAATCCAGGGGGCGATCTCCACCCCTACAATGAGCAGTTCTTC.

V usage is TRBV5-1 and J usage is TRBJ1-4, with D unclear. The germline gives CDR1 SGHRS, CDR2 YFSETQ. Trimming cost V 0 bases and J 4 bases, with 7 bases left between them. The CDR3 is 14 residues long. The CDR3 is CASSLAGLNEKLFF. CDR3 DNA sequence: TGCGCCAGCAGCTTGGCGGGTCTTAATGAAAAACTGTTTTTT. The complete variable domain, with remaining parts taken from reference TRBV5-1 and TRBJ1-4, reads KAGVTQTPRYLIKTRGQQVTLSCSPISGHRSVSWYQQTPGQGLQFLFEYFSETQRNKGNFPGRFSGRQFSNSRSEMNVSTLELGDSALYLCASSLAGLNEKLFFGSGTQLSVL.

Details on this clone: Other DNA sequences within the sample encode an identical CDR3. The V gene is TRBV11-2, the J gene TRBJ1-6, with no clear D. V was trimmed by 5 bases and J by 10 bases, leaving 15 bases between them. The CDR3 sequence is 14 residues long. Germline CDR1 SGHAT, CDR2 FQNNGV. The CDR3, as DNA: TGTGCCAGCAGCCTCAGCGGAAGAAGATCACCCCTCCACTTT. It is translated as CASSLSGRRSPLHF.

This chain uses TRBV27 with TRBJ2-7; D remains ambiguous. The V gene's germline CDR1 is MNHEY and CDR2 SMNVEV (reference sequence). This CDR3 is built from 14 residues. With 4 bases removed from V and 0 bases from J, the gap between germline ends came to 10 bases. The CDR3 loop is CASSYFSSSYEQYF. The CDR3, as DNA: TGTGCCAGCAGTTACTTCTCGAGCTCCTACGAGCAGTACTTC.

The chain joins TRBV19 to TRBJ1-1; D is unresolved. Looked up from germline, CDR1 is LNHDA and CDR2 is SQIVND (reference sequence). Trimming took 2 bases from V and 2 from J, leaving 12 bases between them. The CDR3 runs 15 residues. CDR3: CASSIPGYPNTEAFF. In nucleotides, the CDR3 is TGTGCCAGTAGTATACCCGGTTACCCTAACACTGAAGCTTTCTTT.

This clone was observed a single time. Here the CDR3 reads CASLDPGLAGTDTQYF. CDR3 in DNA: TGTGCCAGCCTCGATCCGGGACTAGCGGGCACAGATACGCAGTATTTT. V gene TRBV28 combines with J gene TRBJ2-3, with TRBD2 matching 11 bases. The CDR3 length is 16 residues. Looked up from germline, CDR1 is MDHEN and CDR2 is SYDVKM. J gave up 1 base and V 8 bases, and 8 bases lay outside the gene matches.

The rearrangement links TRBV9 to TRBJ2-1; 10 bases match TRBD2. The trim removed 4 bases at V and 10 bases at J, leaving 8 bases unmatched. The CDR3 length is 14 residues. Germline CDR1 SGDLS, CDR2 YYNGEE. CDR3 sequence: CASSRSGRAEEQFF. CDR3 nucleotides: TGTGCCAGCAGCCGGAGCGGGAGGGCCGAGGAGCAGTTCTTC.

CDR3 bases: TGTGCCAGCAGACCTAGCGGGAATGAGCAGTTCTTC. Protein product: CASRPSGNEQFF. The chain is built from TRBV2 and TRBJ2-1, with 8 nucleotides matching TRBD2. Trimming removed 6 bases from V and 7 bases from J; junction bases left unmatched: 2. Looked up from germline, CDR1 is SNHLY and CDR2 is FYNNEI. This CDR3 region has 12 residues. The whole variable domain, filled in from reference TRBV2 and TRBJ2-1, reads EPEVTQTPSHQVTQMGQEVILRCVPISNHLYFYWYRQILGQKVEFLVSFYNNEISEKSEIFDDQFSVERPDGSNFTLKIRSTKLEDSAMYFCASRPSGNEQFFGPGTRLTVL.

The rearrangement links TRBV10-1 to TRBJ2-1, with D perhaps matching TRBD2 (6 bases). Germline V CDR1 and CDR2: WNHNN, SYGVQD (reference sequence). The CDR3 is 15 amino acids. With 2 bases removed from V and 5 bases from J, the gap between germline ends came to 13 bases. CDR3 sequence: CASSEGGTGNNEQFF. CDR3 DNA: TGCGCCAGCAGTGAGGGGGGGACTGGTAACAATGAGCAGTTCTTC.